Shown below are 23 T cell receptor beta chains from a single sample sequenced in a study of shared clonotypes between healthy human individuals. Clones were read by immunoSEQ multiplex PCR, and TCRdb kept only the in-frame ones, dropping some. This sample has millions of clones, with about 95% found just once. Positive CCR7 selection of CD45RO-negative cells yielded the naive CD8 cells, and terminally differentiated effector memory CD45RA+ cells were excluded. The source material was naive CD8+ T cells sorted from blood. These receptors all stem from a young man in good health.

This chain connects TRBV30 to TRBJ2-2; 8 nucleotides match TRBD1. The CDR3 consists of 14 residues. Germline assignment: CDR1 GTSNPN and CDR2 SVGIG (reference sequence). Trimming at V came to 5 bases and at J to 6 bases, leaving 8 bases not matched to a gene. CDR3 in amino acids: CAWDGQGYSGELFF. CDR3 sequence (DNA): TGTGCCTGGGACGGACAGGGTTATTCCGGGGAGCTGTTTTTT. Drawing the rest from reference TRBV30 and TRBJ2-2, the complete variable domain is SQTIHQWPATLVQPVGSPLSLECTVEGTSNPNLYWYRQAAGRGLQLLFYSVGIGQISSEVPQNLSASRPQDRQFILSSKKLLLSDSGFYLCAWDGQGYSGELFFGEGSRLTVL.

CDR3 sequence (DNA): TGCGCCAGCAGCTTGAGGGCAGGTCCCCTTGGGGAGACCCAGTACTTC. Its translation is CASSLRAGPLGETQYF. The chain couples TRBV5-1 to TRBJ2-5; D is unclear. CDR3 length equals 16 residues. Trimming left V 1 base short and J 5 bases short, with 18 bases between. Germline CDR1 is SGHRS and CDR2 is YFSETQ.

This clone was picked up one time. The chain links TRBV6-6 to TRBJ1-5; perhaps TRBD1 as D (5 bases). The ends were cut back, 5 bases at V and 0 bases at J, with 14 bases in the middle. The CDR3 totals 16 residues. Germline V gene data show CDR1 as MNHNY and CDR2 as SVGAGI (reference sequence). CDR3 DNA sequence: TGTGCCAGCAGTCTCGGGGGGTCCTATAGCAATCAGCCCCAGCATTTT. This encodes CASSLGGSYSNQPQHF.

As for this clone: Additional DNA sequences in this sample encode the identical CDR3. This chain joins TRBV7-9 and TRBJ2-7; TRBD2 might be the D (5 bases). Trimming removed 5 bases at V and 3 bases at J, with 8 bases between. The CDR3 is made up of 12 amino acids. Germline V lookup: CDR1 SEHNR, CDR2 FQNEAQ (reference sequence). The CDR3 DNA reads TGTGCCAGCAGCCTACGGGGCTACGAGCAGTACTTC. Protein: CASSLRGYEQYF.

This clone was seen once. The V call is TRBV4-3, the J call TRBJ2-1; no firm D call. V lost 0 bases and J 5 bases, leaving 8 bases between the germline ends. Germline loops: CDR1 LGHNA, CDR2 YSLEER. This CDR3 has 14 residues. In nucleotides, the CDR3 is TGCGCCAGCAGCCAAGAAATAGGACACAATGAGCAGTTCTTC. Its protein is CASSQEIGHNEQFF.

This clone was seen a single time. The chain employs TRBV6-6 and TRBJ2-7; 8 nucleotides line up with TRBD2. Trimming removed 7 bases from V and 4 bases from J; junction bases left unmatched: 12. Germline-derived CDR1 and CDR2 are MNHNY and SVGAGI (reference sequence). CDR3 length: 15 amino acids. DNA of the CDR3: TGTGCCAGCAACGCGACGGGACTAGTCGCGTACGAGCAGTACTTC. Protein sequence: CASNATGLVAYEQYF.

This chain uses TRBV5-4 with TRBJ2-7; D is possibly TRBD1 (6 bases). Trimming removed 10 bases from V and 1 base from J, with 15 bases in between. The CDR3 totals 13 residues. The germline V gene has CDR1 SGHNT and CDR2 YYREEE (reference sequence). This CDR3 is CAGGITGSYEQYF. The DNA of the CDR3 is TGTGCCGGGGGCATTACAGGGTCCTACGAGCAGTACTTC.

This clone has only one observation. CDR3 nucleotide sequence: TGTGCCAGCAGCCAAGATCTTTGGACAGGCGGTCAGTTCGTTCGTAATGAGCAGTACTTC. This sequence encodes CASSQDLWTGGQFVRNEQYF. The chain links TRBV14 to TRBJ2-7; 7 bases fit TRBD1. The CDR3 has 20 amino acids. V trimming: 0 bases; J trimming: 7 bases; junction bases outside the gene matches: 24. Germline V gene lookup returns CDR1 SGHDN and CDR2 FVKESK.

This chain uses TRBV27 with TRBJ2-1, with D unclear. In germline, CDR1 is MNHEY, CDR2 SMNVEV (reference sequence). Trimming removed 8 bases from V and 1 base from J, with 12 bases in between. The CDR3 extends over 14 amino acids. CDR3 sequence reads: CASGPEDSYNEQFF. Here the CDR3 DNA reads TGTGCCAGCGGCCCTGAGGATTCCTACAATGAGCAGTTCTTC.

The chain combines TRBV12-2 with TRBJ2-5; no check of the table's D call, TRBD1, against the DNA was made. TRBV12-2 counts as a pseudogene. The CDR3 loop spans 17 amino acids. CDR3 sequence reads: CASRLAETDRGRETQYF. The CDR3, as DNA: TGTGCAAGTCGCTTAGCGGAGACGGACAGGGGGCGAGAGACCCAGTACTTC.

The sample holds a few counts of this clone. The chain combines TRBV10-3 with TRBJ1-1, with D hard to call. V was shortened by 2 bases and J by 5 bases, with 6 bases between the two germline ends. This CDR3 has 12 residues. Germline values: CDR1 ENHRY, CDR2 SYGVKD. The CDR3 is CAISEPGTEAFF. The CDR3 coding sequence is TGTGCCATCAGTGAGCCGGGAACTGAAGCTTTCTTT.

The chain has TRBV19 and TRBJ2-7; perhaps D is TRBD1 or TRBD2 (5 bases each). The CDR3 loop spans 14 amino acids. V lost 6 bases and J 2 bases, leaving 14 bases between the germline ends. CDR1 and CDR2 from the germline V gene are LNHDA and SQIVND (reference sequence). CDR3 sequence reads: CASRQGPNTYEQYF. The CDR3 DNA follows: TGTGCCAGTAGGCAGGGACCCAATACCTACGAGCAGTACTTC.

CDR3 bases: TGTGCCAGCAGCCTACCGGGCCCTCGGAAGGAGGGTCAAGAGACCCAGTACTTC. Encoded protein: CASSLPGPRKEGQETQYF. This chain joins TRBV21-1 and TRBJ2-5; no DNA check was done on the table's D call, TRBD2. TRBV21-1 is noted as a pseudogene. The CDR3 length is 18 residues.

The chain employs TRBV27 and TRBJ1-1; the D is unclear. V was shortened by 6 bases and J by 10 bases, with 21 bases between the two germline ends. Germline assignment: CDR1 MNHEY and CDR2 SMNVEV (reference sequence). This CDR3 is 14 amino acids long. The DNA for the CDR3 is TGTGCCAGCAGACCCATTGGAGGGATGCCAGGAGCTTTCTTT. Protein: CASRPIGGMPGAFF.

In its sample, this clone was seen once. In the same sample, other DNA sequences code for this CDR3. V and J are TRBV9 and TRBJ1-5, with D possibly TRBD1 on 6 matching bases. CDR3 length: 14 residues. Trimming removed 0 bases from V and 7 bases from J, with 11 bases in between. Looked up from germline, CDR1 is SGDLS and CDR2 is YYNGEE. The CDR3: CASSVAGDGQPQHF. Here the CDR3 DNA reads TGTGCCAGCAGCGTAGCAGGGGACGGGCAGCCCCAGCATTTT.

CDR3 loop: CASSPGTSGGSPYF. CDR3 sequence (DNA): TGTGCCAGCAGTCCCGGGACTAGCGGAGGCTCTCCTTACTTC. The V and J genes are TRBV28 and TRBJ2-7; the match to TRBD2 covers 11 bases. V lost 5 bases and J lost 13; bases outside the gene matches: 13. In germline, CDR1 is MDHEN, CDR2 SYDVKM. This CDR3 comprises 14 residues.

The V gene is TRBV19, the J gene TRBJ2-3, with TRBD2 matching 7 bases. From germline, CDR1 is LNHDA and CDR2 SQIVND (reference sequence). Losses at the gene ends were 3 bases for V and 3 bases for J; bases not matched to a gene: 6. The CDR3 length is 15 residues. The DNA for the CDR3 is TGTGCCAGTAGTATGGGCGGGAGTGGGACAGATACGCAGTATTTT. It yields the protein CASSMGGSGTDTQYF.

J is TRBJ2-2 and V is TRBV6-5, with D perhaps TRBD2 (5 bases). Germline V gene data show CDR1 as MNHEY and CDR2 as SVGAGI. Trimming took off 5 bases at V and 8 bases at J, with 15 bases between the two ends. This CDR3 contains 14 residues. CDR3 DNA sequence: TGTGCCAGCAGTCACAAGAGGGTAAGAGGGGAGCTGTTTTTT. It specifies CASSHKRVRGELFF.

The rearrangement joins TRBV6-1 to TRBJ2-7; D may be TRBD1 (6 bases). Per the germline V gene, CDR1 is MNHNS and CDR2 is SASEGT. The CDR3 is 13 amino acids. Trimming removed 3 bases at V and 6 bases at J, with 12 bases between. This chain's CDR3 is CASSEILGGEQYF. The CDR3 bases are TGTGCCAGCAGTGAGATATTAGGGGGCGAGCAGTACTTC.

Note on this clone: The sample carries other DNA sequences with the same CDR3. The chain combines TRBV7-6 with TRBJ2-2; D gene unclear. CDR1 is SGHVS, CDR2 FNYEAQ, per germline. CDR3 length: 11 residues. V was shortened by 5 bases and J by 8 bases, with 6 bases between the two germline ends. The CDR3: CASSPGGELFF. For the CDR3, the DNA is TGTGCCAGCAGCCCCGGGGGGGAGCTGTTTTTT.

V is TRBV9 and J is TRBJ2-1; 10 bases are a match to TRBD2. Per germline, CDR1 SGDLS and CDR2 YYNGEE. The V segment lost 3 bases and the J segment 6 bases; nucleotides outside the gene matches: 6. The CDR3 is 15 amino acids. The CDR3 is CASSASGRARNEQFF. The CDR3 DNA reads TGTGCCAGCAGCGCCAGCGGGAGGGCCCGCAATGAGCAGTTCTTC.

The chain recombines TRBV5-4 with TRBJ2-7; 16 bases map to TRBD2. CDR3 length: 15 residues. CDR1 SGHNT and CDR2 YYREEE come from the germline V gene (reference sequence). V shed 3 bases and J 4 bases; nucleotides not matched to a gene: 1. The CDR3 loop is CASSSGLAGGYEQYF. The CDR3 coding sequence is TGTGCCAGCAGCTCGGGACTAGCGGGAGGGTACGAGCAGTACTTC.

The chain links TRBV4-2 to TRBJ1-4; D gene unclear. V was clipped by 0 bases and J by 4 bases, with 9 bases between them. Germline CDR1 reads LGHNA; CDR2 reads YNFKEQ. This CDR3 comprises 15 residues. The CDR3 loop is CASSQEETVNEKLFF. CDR3 DNA sequence: TGTGCCAGCAGCCAAGAAGAGACTGTTAATGAAAAACTGTTTTTT.